The clone carrying this T cell receptor (beta chain) came up many times. The antigen is unknown. The CDR3 has 14 amino acids. The J segment lost 3 bases and the V segment lost 5 bases, leaving 3 bases of the junction unmatched. The germline gives CDR1 SEHNR, CDR2 FQNEAQ (reference sequence). Samples came from axillary lymph nodes draining the breast cancer. TCRdb re-called the multiplex PCR reads through MiXCR, storing one row per CDR3 protein. The sample gives 140,000 to 150,000 distinct CDR3 sequences, approximately 29% of which show up once; 2.3% is in the top ten. This record belongs to a study of breast tumors, draining lymph nodes, adjacent tissues. Study-level points and caveats: Compared with lymph nodes, tumors were less diverse; compared with nontumor tissue, more. Luminal-like breast cancer showed significantly greater tumor-nontumor repertoire similarity than basal-like breast cancer did. Tumor T cell lymph node origin was a supported hypothesis, not proven. The data were judged consistent with most tumor T cells coming from lymph node and expanding in tumor.

This sequence joins TRBV7-9 and TRBJ2-5, with 10 bases matching TRBD2. The sample taken for sequencing was axillary lymph node tissue. This sequence was found in a female donor with breast cancer. Some clones in this sample may be carry-over from other donors' samples. CDR3 DNA: TGTGCCAGCAGCCATAGCGGGGGGAAAGAGACCCAGTACTTC. This codes for CASSHSGGKETQYF.